The clone carrying this T cell receptor (beta chain) was counted only a few times. Trimming took 10 bases from V and 0 from J, leaving 12 bases between them. Germline V CDR1 and CDR2: ENHRY, SYGVKD. The CDR3 spans 13 residues. The data were obtained in a study of shared clonotypes between healthy human individuals. Only CD45RO-negative cells positively selected for CCR7 counted as naive CD8 cells, so terminally differentiated effector memory CD45RA+ cells were excluded. Here immunoSEQ multiplex PCR was the method, and the copy in TCRdb shows in-frame clones only, minus some. Of 2 million or so clones in the sample, about 95% were seen once.

J is TRBJ1-2 and V is TRBV10-3; unclear D gene. The sequence derives from a man aged 18-30 years in good health. The specimen sequenced was naive CD8+ T cells sorted from blood. CDR3: CATRAAANYGYTF. In nucleotides, the CDR3 is TGTGCCACTAGGGCGGCAGCTAACTATGGCTACACCTTC.